These 22 T cell receptor beta chains were sequenced from one sample in a study of cytomegalovirus exposure and HLA in healthy donors. This PCR relied on a set of 60 Vbeta primers and 13 Jbeta primers. TCRdb keeps only in-frame clones here, not all; method: immunoSEQ multiplex PCR. The data contain 55,000 to 70,000 clones, just over 85% of them seen just once; the ten biggest clones take up 2%. The sequenced sample was PBMCs. The origin of the receptors is a woman aged 25-40 years in good health and CMV-seronegative.

This clone showed up just a few times. The chain employs TRBV2 and TRBJ1-4; D gene uncertain. Germline CDR1 SNHLY, CDR2 FYNNEI. The CDR3 length is 16 residues. V lost 5 bases and J lost 3, with 16 bases in between. The CDR3 DNA sequence: TGTGCCAGCAGTTGGGAGGGTCTAGTAGCTAATGAAAAACTGTTTTTT. Translated: CASSWEGLVANEKLFF.

The gene calls are TRBV4-1 and TRBJ2-2, with 8 bases that match TRBD1. The CDR3 totals 16 residues. V was clipped by 3 bases and J by 7 bases; unmatched bases: 10. The germline V gene encodes CDR1 MGHRA and CDR2 YSYEKL. The CDR3: CASSQSGQGAVGELFF. CDR3 DNA sequence: TGCGCCAGCAGCCAGTCAGGACAGGGCGCGGTCGGGGAGCTGTTTTTT.

The V and J genes are TRBV9 and TRBJ2-7, with D tentatively TRBD2 (5 bases). This CDR3 contains 14 residues. V gave up 2 bases and J gave up 1 base, with 10 bases separating them. Germline-derived CDR1 and CDR2 are SGDLS and YYNGEE. CDR3 coding DNA: TGTGCCAGCAGCGTGGGAGACGGTTCCTACGAGCAGTACTTC. Residues: CASSVGDGSYEQYF.

The chain combines TRBV9 with TRBJ2-2; 8 bases map to TRBD2. With V trimmed by 4 bases and J by 5 bases, 10 bases remained unmatched. In germline, CDR1 is SGDLS, CDR2 YYNGEE. CDR3 length equals 16 residues. This chain's CDR3 is CASSFAPGLGTGELFF. CDR3 bases: TGTGCCAGCAGCTTTGCACCGGGACTAGGAACCGGGGAGCTGTTTTTT.

The rearrangement links TRBV19 to TRBJ2-7, with 15 positions matching TRBD2. V trimming: 8 bases; J trimming: 2 bases; junction bases outside the gene matches: 13. CDR1 and CDR2 from the germline V gene are LNHDA and SQIVND (reference sequence). The CDR3 runs to 18 residues. The CDR3 nucleotides are TGTGCCAGTTCCCCGCCGGGACTAGCGGGAGGACTTCCCTACGAGCAGTACTTC. As protein: CASSPPGLAGGLPYEQYF. Using reference TRBV19 and TRBJ2-7 for the parts outside the CDR3, the full variable domain is DGGITQSPKYLFRKEGQNVTLSCEQNLNHDAMYWYRQDPGQGLRLIYYSQIVNDFQKGDIAEGYSVSREKKESFPLTVTSAQKNPTAFYLCASSPPGLAGGLPYEQYFGPGTRLTVT.

The chain is built from TRBV6-4 and TRBJ2-1; D perhaps matches TRBD2 (6 bases). The CDR3 consists of 15 residues. Germline CDR1 reads MRHNA; CDR2 reads SNTAGT. V shed 3 bases and J shed 6 bases, with 15 bases lying between them. This CDR3 reads CASSDVSGNFNEQFF. In nucleotides, the CDR3 is TGTGCCAGCAGTGATGTTAGCGGAAACTTCAATGAGCAGTTCTTC.

V is TRBV30 and J is TRBJ2-7; 7 positions agree with TRBD2. This CDR3 has 14 amino acids. CDR1 and CDR2 from the germline V gene are GTSNPN and SVGIG (reference sequence). V shed 0 bases and J 6 bases; nucleotides not matched to a gene: 8. The DNA for the CDR3 is TGTGCCTGGAGTGTTGGCGGGAGTTCCCCCGAGCAGTACTTC. Translation gives CAWSVGGSSPEQYF.

This rearrangement joins TRBV28 to TRBJ1-1, with 11 bases identical to TRBD1. The CDR3 length is 13 residues. CDR1 MDHEN and CDR2 SYDVKM come from the germline V gene. Trimming at V came to 8 bases and at J to 4 bases, leaving 3 bases not matched to a gene. CDR3 loop: CASGQGAFTEAFF. In nucleotides, the CDR3 is TGTGCCAGCGGACAGGGGGCGTTCACTGAAGCTTTCTTT.

This clone showed up just once. J is TRBJ2-7 and V is TRBV7-2; no clear D. The CDR3 runs 15 residues. The ends were cut back, 0 bases at V and 2 bases at J, with 11 bases in the middle. Germline V gives CDR1 SGHTA, CDR2 FQGNSA. CDR3: CASSLAGPITYEQYF. CDR3 DNA sequence: TGTGCCAGCAGCTTAGCGGGCCCGATAACCTACGAGCAGTACTTC.

CDR3 DNA: TGTGCCAGCAGCCCAGATGGAGGGGCGCCCTCCGGAAACACCATATATTTT. Residues: CASSPDGGAPSGNTIYF. V gene TRBV7-8 combines with J gene TRBJ1-3, with a possible D match to TRBD1 (5 bases). The CDR3 has 17 residues. The germline V gene has CDR1 SGHVS and CDR2 FQNEAQ. Deletions cut 5 bases from V and 4 bases from J, with 21 bases between.

The rearrangement joins TRBV14 to TRBJ2-7, with D maybe TRBD2 (6 bases). In germline, CDR1 is SGHDN, CDR2 FVKESK. This CDR3 comprises 15 residues. Trimming shortened V by 1 base and J by 4 bases, and 14 bases separated the two germline ends. In DNA, the CDR3 is TGTGCCAGCAGCCAAGTGGCGACTAGACGGTACGAGCAGTACTTC. Translating it yields CASSQVATRRYEQYF. The full variable domain, in which reference TRBV14 and TRBJ2-7 provide the parts outside the CDR3, is EAGVTQFPSHSVIEKGQTVTLRCDPISGHDNLYWYRRVMGKEIKFLLHFVKESKQDESGMPNNRFLAERTGGTYSTLKVQPAELEDSGVYFCASSQVATRRYEQYFGPGTRLTVT.

The chain has TRBV14 and TRBJ2-7; TRBD1 might be the D (6 bases). Germline V gene data show CDR1 as SGHDN and CDR2 as FVKESK. This CDR3 contains 15 residues. Trimming removed 1 base from V and 6 bases from J, with 16 bases in between. The CDR3 is CASSQAGELRGEQYF. The CDR3 DNA reads as TGTGCCAGCAGCCAAGCAGGGGAGTTGAGGGGCGAGCAGTACTTC.

This chain uses TRBV5-6 with TRBJ1-1; 8 bases are shared with TRBD1. Germline CDR1 reads SGHDT; CDR2 reads YYEEEE. This CDR3 has 16 residues. V trimming: 0 bases; J trimming: 4 bases; junction bases outside the gene matches: 8. CDR3 region: CASSLGDRPVVTEAFF. The CDR3 nucleotides read TGTGCCAGCAGCTTGGGGGACAGGCCTGTTGTCACTGAAGCTTTCTTT.

The V call is TRBV5-1, the J call TRBJ1-1; 9 bases line up with TRBD1. This CDR3 is built from 17 residues. V trimming: 0 bases; J trimming: 0 bases; junction bases outside the gene matches: 6. Per germline, CDR1 SGHRS and CDR2 YFSETQ. CDR3 loop: CASSLGRTGDMNTEAFF. CDR3 sequence (DNA): TGCGCCAGCAGCTTGGGAAGGACAGGGGACATGAACACTGAAGCTTTCTTT.

This chain links TRBV28 with TRBJ1-4, with a possible D match to TRBD1 (5 bases). V lost 6 bases and J 0 bases, leaving 14 bases between the germline ends. This CDR3 comprises 16 residues. CDR1 MDHEN and CDR2 SYDVKM come from the germline V gene. The DNA for the CDR3 is TGTGCCAGCAGGGCCTCGGGCAGGGCAACTAATGAAAAACTGTTTTTT. Residues: CASRASGRATNEKLFF.

The genes are TRBV7-2 and TRBJ2-2; TRBD1 agrees at 7 bases. Germline CDR1 reads SGHTA; CDR2 reads FQGNSA. The CDR3 has 16 amino acids. Trimming removed 1 base from V and 4 bases from J; junction bases left unmatched: 6. The CDR3 protein is CASSLDAGGRTGELFF. The CDR3 region has the DNA TGTGCCAGCAGCTTAGATGCAGGGGGTCGCACCGGGGAGCTGTTTTTT. The entire variable domain, with the rest obtained from reference TRBV7-2 and TRBJ2-2, is as follows: GAGVSQSPSNKVTEKGKDVELRCDPISGHTALYWYRQSLGQGLEFLIYFQGNSAPDKSGLPSDRFSAERTGGSVSTLTIQRTQQEDSAVYLCASSLDAGGRTGELFFGEGSRLTVL.

V gene TRBV6-1 combines with J gene TRBJ1-2, with D uncertain. Trimming removed 7 bases at V and 1 base at J, with 10 bases between. Germline V gene lookup returns CDR1 MNHNS and CDR2 SASEGT. The CDR3 spans 13 residues. CDR3 nucleotide sequence: TGTGCCAGCAAACGGGGAATTAACTATGGCTACACCTTC. Amino acids: CASKRGINYGYTF.

V gene TRBV6-6 combines with J gene TRBJ1-3; the D is unclear. Trimming shortened V by 5 bases and J by 3 bases, and 14 bases separated the two germline ends. The CDR3 loop spans 15 amino acids. The V gene's germline CDR1 is MNHNY and CDR2 SVGAGI (reference sequence). The CDR3 region is CASSRLEDRGNTIYF. The CDR3 DNA sequence: TGTGCCAGCAGTCGTCTGGAGGACCGTGGAAACACCATATATTTT.

The rearrangement uses TRBV7-2 and TRBJ2-2, with a tentative D call TRBD2 (6 bases). V was cut by 1 base and J by 7 bases, with 16 bases left in between. Looked up from germline, CDR1 is SGHTA and CDR2 is FQGNSA. The CDR3 loop spans 16 amino acids. The CDR3 DNA reads as TGTGCCAGCAGCTTAGTGTGGGGGGAAAGGAGCGGGGAGCTGTTTTTT. Protein sequence: CASSLVWGERSGELFF.

The V call is TRBV29-1, the J call TRBJ2-5; 10 bases map to TRBD1. This CDR3 comprises 13 residues. Trimming cost V 5 bases and J 4 bases; bases outside gene matches: 4. Germline V gives CDR1 SQVTM, CDR2 ANQGSEA. The CDR3 protein is CSVRQGAGETQYF. CDR3 coding DNA: TGCAGCGTTCGACAGGGGGCTGGAGAGACCCAGTACTTC.

The gene calls are TRBV5-6 and TRBJ2-6; no reliable D call. The CDR3 totals 16 residues. Between the trimmed V and J ends, which lost 0 bases and 2 bases, there was a span of 9 bases. The germline CDR1 and CDR2 sequences are SGHDT and YYEEEE. CDR3 coding DNA: TGTGCCAGCAGCTTGGGGAGTGGCGCTGGGGCCAACGTCCTGACTTTC. This sequence encodes CASSLGSGAGANVLTF. Filled out from reference TRBV5-6 and TRBJ2-6, the complete variable domain reads DAGVTQSPTHLIKTRGQQVTLRCSPKSGHDTVSWYQQALGQGPQFIFQYYEEEERQRGNFPDRFSGHQFPNYSSELNVNALLLGDSALYLCASSLGSGAGANVLTFGAGSRLTVL.

The CDR3 spells CASSPRTGTYGYTF. CDR3 DNA: TGTGCCAGCAGCCCAAGGACAGGAACCTATGGCTACACCTTC. The chain joins TRBV16 to TRBJ1-2; 7 bases match TRBD1. Germline trimming cut 4 bases from V and 4 bases from J; bases unmatched to any gene: 6. The CDR3 loop spans 14 amino acids. Germline loops: CDR1 KGHSY, CDR2 FQNENV.